The 6 T cell receptor beta chains in this list originate from one sample, sequenced in a study of T cell clonality in common variable immunodeficiency. Data came from immunoSEQ multiplex PCR; TCRdb stores just in-frame clones and leaves some out. Recorded here are tens of thousands of clones, none singletons. Specimen: peripheral blood mononuclear cells. These receptors originate from a person aged 18 to 70 in good health.

In this sample, this clone turned up many times. Incomplete CDR3 DNA: TGTGCCAGTAGCGGACCGGGACTAGCTTCGAAGACC. Protein: CASSGPGLASKT. The CDR3 in its entirety is CASSGPGLASKTQYF. The genes are TRBV19 and TRBJ2-5; 9 bases match TRBD2. The CDR3 end is not reached by the read, which stops 3 residues before it; the germline J gene fills it in. CDR1 and CDR2 (germline): LNHDA, SQIVND (reference sequence). The CDR3 covers 15 residues. V was clipped by 6 bases and J by 6 bases; unmatched bases: 11.

This clone has ten or more counts. The read terminates 3 residues before the CDR3 end, so the remaining end is supplied by the germline J gene. This chain uses TRBV20-1 with TRBJ2-3; the D is unclear. V shed 1 base and J shed 2 bases, with 13 bases lying between them. The CDR3 totals 15 residues. Germline-derived CDR1 and CDR2 are DFQATT and SNEGSKA (reference sequence). The CDR3 DNA, read in part, is TGCAGTGCTAGAGCGGCGAAGCGATACACAGATACG. It specifies CSARAAKRYTDT. The whole CDR3 region reads CSARAAKRYTDTQYF.

This clone was detected many times. The read finishes 3 residues shy of the CDR3 end, and the germline J gene is used to complete it. The chain links TRBV29-1 to TRBJ2-7; TRBD2 might be the D (6 bases). V was shortened by 4 bases and J by 0 bases, with 7 bases between the two germline ends. The germline gives CDR1 SQVTM, CDR2 ANQGSEA. The CDR3 contains 12 residues. The sequenced part of the CDR3 DNA is TGCAGCGTTGGGCGGGGCTCCTACGAG. It is translated as CSVGRGSYE. The full-length CDR3 reads as CSVGRGSYEQYF.

This clone has at least ten counts. The CDR3 end is not reached by the read, which stops 3 residues before it; the germline J gene fills it in. The chain uses TRBV5-4 and TRBJ2-4; possibly TRBD1 for D (5 bases). Germline lookup yields CDR1 SGHNT and CDR2 YYREEE (reference sequence). The CDR3 runs to 15 residues. The V end was cut by 4 bases, the J end by 1 base, with 12 bases between. CDR3 region: CASSPGPGAKNIQYF. The sequenced part of the CDR3 DNA is TGTGCCAGCAGCCCCGGGCCAGGGGCCAAAAACATT.

This clone was counted many times. The sequenced fragment ends 3 residues before the CDR3 boundary, so the rest is inferred from the germline J gene. The gene calls are TRBV7-9 and TRBJ1-1, with TRBD1 as a possible D gene (6 bases). The CDR3 loop spans 14 amino acids. Germline CDR1 SEHNR, CDR2 FQNEAQ (reference sequence). Trimming took off 5 bases at V and 1 base at J, with 11 bases between the two ends. The covered CDR3 bases are TGTGCCAGCAGCATTGGACAGAGGAACACTGAA. It is translated as CASSIGQRNTE. The CDR3 in its entirety is CASSIGQRNTEAFF. Drawing the rest from reference TRBV7-9 and TRBJ1-1, the complete variable domain is DTGVSQNPRHKITKRGQNVTFRCDPISEHNRLYWYRQTLGQGPEFLTYFQNEAQLEKSRLLSDRFSAERPKGSFSTLEIQRTEQGDSAMYLCASSIGQRNTEAFFGQGTRLTVV.

This clone was seen ten or more times. The observed sequence ends 3 residues before the CDR3 terminus, with the missing tail filled in from the germline J gene. The chain has TRBV20-1 and TRBJ2-4, with TRBD1 matching 7 bases. V lost 1 base and J lost 8; bases outside the gene matches: 11. The germline V gene encodes CDR1 DFQATT and CDR2 SNEGSKA (reference sequence). This CDR3 is 15 amino acids long. The CDR3 sequence is CSARGQATGLDIQYF. The CDR3 DNA, read in part, is TGCAGTGCTAGAGGTCAGGCGACAGGGCTTGACATT.